The T cell receptor (beta chain) described here comes from a study of cytomegalovirus exposure and HLA in healthy donors. Study overall: Approximately 85 million unique TCRs from HLA-typed donors were held in an early release of data.

On this clone itself: The antigen remains undetermined.

The V segment lost 5 bases and the J segment 6 bases; nucleotides outside the gene matches: 9. This CDR3 region has 15 residues. Germline CDR1 reads MNHNY; CDR2 reads SVGAGI (reference sequence). Primers: 60 Vbeta forward and 13 Jbeta reverse. Produced via immunoSEQ multiplex PCR; TCRdb's table is partial and in-frame only. The table includes 130,000 to 150,000 clones, approximately 9% detected once. Each donor was healthy, and each was a bone marrow donor. Overall study findings and caveats: According to the study, around 150 TCR beta chains were cytomegalovirus-associated.

Sequenced sample: PBMCs. V and J are TRBV6-6 and TRBJ1-3, with TRBD1 matching 8 bases. The TCR sequence derives from a male donor in good health and CMV-seronegative. CDR3 sequence: CASSLDRAFENTIYF. DNA for the CDR3: TGTGCCAGCAGTCTGGACAGGGCTTTTGAAAACACCATATATTTT.